These 23 T cell receptor beta chains were sequenced from one sample in a study of blood T cell repertoires in COVID-19. Using immunoSEQ multiplex PCR, the repertoire was profiled, and TCRdb retains in-frame clones only, with some absent. This table holds 40,000 to 50,000 clones, roughly 90% found once. Sample: peripheral blood. The receptor set was obtained from a man aged 50 to 59 with active COVID-19.

This clone showed up just a few times. The V call is TRBV7-8, the J call TRBJ2-7; no clear D. This CDR3 comprises 12 residues. Looked up from germline, CDR1 is SGHVS and CDR2 is FQNEAQ. V was shortened by 1 base and J by 5 bases, with 6 bases between the two germline ends. CDR3 bases: TGTGCCAGCAGCTTAGGCCCTAACGAGCAGTACTTC. Its translation: CASSLGPNEQYF.

The CDR3 loop is CASSSSAGAAPNSPLHF. CDR3 sequence (DNA): TGCGCCAGCAGCTCCTCTGCGGGGGCGGCACCTAATTCACCCCTCCACTTT. The rearrangement links TRBV5-1 to TRBJ1-6; a weak D match, TRBD1 (6 bases). CDR1 and CDR2 from the germline V gene are SGHRS and YFSETQ. V shed 3 bases and J shed 6 bases, with 19 bases lying between them. CDR3 length equals 17 residues.

The chain links TRBV18 to TRBJ1-2; D is uncertain. The ends were cut back, 3 bases at V and 8 bases at J, with 19 bases in the middle. The CDR3 has 15 amino acids. In germline, CDR1 is KGHSH, CDR2 LQKENI. CDR3 nucleotides: TGTGCCAGCTCACCGTCCGAAGCGGGCGCGGGGGGCTACACCTTC. The encoded protein is CASSPSEAGAGGYTF.

This clone showed up just a few times. The chain joins TRBV28 to TRBJ2-4; 12 positions match TRBD2. Germline loops: CDR1 MDHEN, CDR2 SYDVKM. V lost 4 bases, J lost 6 bases, and 22 bases stayed unmatched. The CDR3 extends over 21 amino acids. The DNA of the CDR3 is TGTGCCAGCAGTTCTGGGGGGCTAGCGGGAGGGCCCTCTTGGTTGGGAAACATTCAGTACTTC. This codes for CASSSGGLAGGPSWLGNIQYF. The full variable domain, its missing parts supplied by reference TRBV28 and TRBJ2-4, is DVKVTQSSRYLVKRTGEKVFLECVQDMDHENMFWYRQDPGLGLRLIYFSYDVKMKEKGDIPEGYSVSREKKERFSLILESASTNQTSMYLCASSSGGLAGGPSWLGNIQYFGAGTRLSVL.

The rearrangement joins TRBV2 to TRBJ2-3; 8 nucleotides align to TRBD2. The ends lost 7 bases at V and 3 bases at J; junction bases unmatched: 6. Germline loops: CDR1 SNHLY, CDR2 FYNNEI. The CDR3 is 14 amino acids. CDR3 coding DNA: TGTGCCAGCATGTCATTAGCGGGAACAGATACGCAGTATTTT. This translates into CASMSLAGTDTQYF.

This clone was observed a few times. This chain uses TRBV5-5 with TRBJ2-2; weak D call: TRBD2 (6 bases). CDR1 SGHKS and CDR2 YYEKEE come from the germline V gene (reference sequence). The V gene lost 4 bases and the J gene lost 4 bases, with 11 bases spanning the gap. The CDR3 is 14 residues long. This chain's CDR3 is CASSAGTLTGELFF. The CDR3 DNA sequence: TGTGCCAGCAGCGCCGGGACTCTCACCGGGGAGCTGTTTTTT.

This chain connects TRBV6-6 to TRBJ2-1; TRBD2 matches at 7 bases. The germline CDR1 and CDR2 sequences are MNHNY and SVGAGI (reference sequence). The CDR3 is 14 amino acids. Trimming took 7 bases from V and 1 from J; bases not matched to a gene: 4. This CDR3 is CASKGGRSYNEQFF. CDR3 nucleotides: TGTGCCAGCAAGGGCGGGAGATCCTACAATGAGCAGTTCTTC.

The gene calls are TRBV19 and TRBJ1-2; 9 bases align to TRBD1. Looked up from germline, CDR1 is LNHDA and CDR2 is SQIVND (reference sequence). The CDR3 has 13 amino acids. The V segment lost 4 bases and the J segment 6 bases; nucleotides outside the gene matches: 3. In DNA form, the CDR3 reads TGTGCCAGTAGTACCACAGGGGGCGATGGCTACACCTTC. This sequence encodes CASSTTGGDGYTF. The variable domain in full, with the rest retrieved from reference TRBV19 and TRBJ1-2, is DGGITQSPKYLFRKEGQNVTLSCEQNLNHDAMYWYRQDPGQGLRLIYYSQIVNDFQKGDIAEGYSVSREKKESFPLTVTSAQKNPTAFYLCASSTTGGDGYTFGSGTRLTVV.

The chain recombines TRBV6-5 with TRBJ2-7, with 10 bases lining up with TRBD2. The germline V gene has CDR1 MNHEY and CDR2 SVGAGI. The ends lost 7 bases at V and 3 bases at J; junction bases unmatched: 6. CDR3 length: 14 residues. This chain's CDR3 is CASMSSGRFYEQYF. CDR3 in DNA: TGTGCCAGCATGTCTAGCGGGAGATTCTACGAGCAGTACTTC.

The chain has TRBV7-6 and TRBJ2-1; 9 nucleotides agree with TRBD1. Germline V gene data show CDR1 as SGHVS and CDR2 as FNYEAQ. This CDR3 contains 15 residues. Germline trimming cut 5 bases from V and 9 bases from J; bases unmatched to any gene: 11. The chain's CDR3 is CASSTGQGLGLEQFF. The CDR3 nucleotides are TGTGCCAGCAGCACCGGACAGGGGCTGGGACTTGAGCAGTTCTTC. Full variable domain (remainder filled in from reference TRBV7-6 and TRBJ2-1): GAGVSQSPRYKVTKRGQDVALRCDPISGHVSLYWYRQALGQGPEFLTYFNYEAQQDKSGLPNDRFSAERPEGSISTLTIQRTEQRDSAMYRCASSTGQGLGLEQFFGPGTRLTVL.

The rearrangement uses TRBV6-6 and TRBJ2-1; D is perhaps TRBD1 (5 bases). This CDR3 is 12 amino acids long. V dropped 5 bases and J dropped 7 bases, with 9 bases sitting between them. Germline loops: CDR1 MNHNY, CDR2 SVGAGI (reference sequence). CDR3 in amino acids: CASSPSGNEQFF. CDR3 nucleotides: TGTGCCAGCAGTCCTTCAGGGAATGAGCAGTTCTTC.

The rearrangement links TRBV3-1 (or the pseudogene TRBV3-2) to TRBJ2-5; 7 positions match TRBD2. CDR3 length equals 13 residues. V lost 11 bases and J lost 2; bases outside the gene matches: 8. In germline, CDR1 is LGHDT, CDR2 YNNKEL (reference sequence). The CDR3 reads CAGGPSGQETQYF. The CDR3 nucleotides are TGTGCCGGGGGACCTAGCGGTCAAGAGACCCAGTACTTC.

This clone was recorded only once. This chain links TRBV21-1 with TRBJ2-7; the DNA was not used to check the table's D call, TRBD1. TRBV21-1 is a recognized pseudogene. CDR3 length: 21 amino acids. CDR3 region: CASSKALPRTFGLGRGHEQYF. In DNA, the CDR3 is TGTGCCAGCAGCAAAGCGCTGCCTAGGACCTTCGGTTTGGGCAGGGGCCACGAGCAGTACTTC.

The CDR3 DNA reads as TGTGCCAGCAGTTACGAGACTAGCGGAAATGAGCAGTTCTTC. Its translation: CASSYETSGNEQFF. V gene TRBV6-6 combines with J gene TRBJ2-1; 9 bases line up with TRBD2. The V gene end was trimmed by 2 bases and the J gene end by 7 bases; junction bases not matched to a gene: 3. CDR3 length equals 14 residues. CDR1 is MNHNY and CDR2 is SVGAGI in the germline V gene (reference sequence).

DNA of the CDR3: TGTGCCAGCAGTCCGGACAGGGGGGCCCACGAGCAGTACTTC. Its protein product is CASSPDRGAHEQYF. V usage is TRBV27 and J usage is TRBJ2-7; 10 bases map to TRBD1. The CDR3 has 14 amino acids. V shed 5 bases, J shed 5 bases, and the junction held 6 bases outside the gene matches. The germline V gene encodes CDR1 MNHEY and CDR2 SMNVEV (reference sequence).

This chain joins TRBV7-9 and TRBJ2-7, with a possible D match to TRBD1 (6 bases). Germline CDR1 reads SEHNR; CDR2 reads FQNEAQ (reference sequence). Trimming shortened V by 2 bases and J by 2 bases, and 7 bases separated the two germline ends. The CDR3 runs to 13 residues. The CDR3 nucleotides read TGTGCCAGCAGCTTAACAGGGACCTACGAGCAGTACTTC. This sequence encodes CASSLTGTYEQYF.

The chain couples TRBV11-2 to TRBJ2-7; 8 bases map to TRBD1. The CDR3 covers 15 residues. V shed 5 bases and J 4 bases; nucleotides not matched to a gene: 10. Germline lookup yields CDR1 SGHAT and CDR2 FQNNGV. This CDR3 is CASSLTGTGAYEQYF. The CDR3 DNA follows: TGTGCCAGCAGCCTTACCGGGACAGGTGCTTACGAGCAGTACTTC.

V and J are TRBV7-3 and TRBJ2-5, with D perhaps matching TRBD1 (6 bases). Trimming stripped 5 bases from V and 3 bases from J, with 10 bases between. Germline CDR1 SGHTA, CDR2 FQGTGA. This CDR3 has 13 amino acids. The CDR3 spells CASSRGGEETQYF. As DNA, the CDR3 is TGTGCCAGCAGCCGAGGGGGAGAAGAGACCCAGTACTTC. The full variable domain, in which reference TRBV7-3 and TRBJ2-5 provide the parts outside the CDR3, is GAGVSQTPSNKVTEKGKYVELRCDPISGHTALYWYRQSLGQGPEFLIYFQGTGAADDSGLPNDRFFAVRPEGSVSTLKIQRTERGDSAVYLCASSRGGEETQYFGPGTRLLVL.

This clone has just one count. The rearrangement links TRBV6-5 to TRBJ2-7, with D unresolved. With 0 bases removed from V and 3 bases from J, the gap between germline ends came to 12 bases. There are 15 residues in the CDR3. CDR1 and CDR2 (germline): MNHEY, SVGAGI. In DNA, the CDR3 is TGTGCCAGCAGTTACTCCGGCGGCGGCTACTACGAGCAGTACTTC. Translating gives CASSYSGGGYYEQYF.

The V and J genes are TRBV18 and TRBJ1-5; TRBD1 is a possible D gene (5 bases). The V gene lost 4 bases and the J gene lost 2 bases, with 9 bases spanning the gap. CDR1 KGHSH and CDR2 LQKENI come from the germline V gene. The CDR3 covers 14 residues. The CDR3 reads CASSRAGGNQPQHF. The CDR3 DNA is TGTGCCAGCTCACGGGCGGGGGGCAATCAGCCCCAGCATTTT.

V usage is TRBV11-3 and J usage is TRBJ2-7, with D uncertain. The CDR3 sequence is 14 residues long. With 5 bases removed from V and 3 bases from J, the gap between germline ends came to 14 bases. The germline CDR1 and CDR2 sequences are SGHNT and YENEEA. The CDR3 DNA sequence: TGTGCCAGCAGCCCATCTTTGGGCGACTACGAGCAGTACTTC. It codes for CASSPSLGDYEQYF.

The chain employs TRBV27 and TRBJ2-7; 9 nucleotides match TRBD2. The CDR3 loop spans 13 amino acids. The germline gives CDR1 MNHEY, CDR2 SMNVEV (reference sequence). The ends lost 5 bases at V and 6 bases at J; junction bases unmatched: 5. CDR3 coding DNA: TGTGCCAGCAGTATAGCGGGAGTAAGCGAGCAGTACTTC. Translation: CASSIAGVSEQYF.

This clone has just one count. The gene calls are TRBV6-1 and TRBJ2-7; D gene uncertain. Looked up from germline, CDR1 is MNHNS and CDR2 is SASEGT. With 2 bases removed from V and 4 bases from J, the gap between germline ends came to 9 bases. The CDR3 totals 13 residues. The CDR3 sequence: CASSETGPYEQYF. CDR3 bases: TGTGCCAGCAGTGAAACGGGTCCTTACGAGCAGTACTTC.